One and the same sample provided the 24 T cell receptor beta chains below, sequenced in a study of T cell responses to AZD1222 COVID-19 vaccine. The table came from immunoSEQ multiplex PCR; TCRdb's copy has only in-frame clones and leaves some out. Here the sample spans under 200,000 clones, around 90% being singletons. The specimen was peripheral blood, collected on day 0 of AZD1222 vaccination. The receptors come from an adult in good health.

The chain combines TRBV11-2 with TRBJ1-6; D gene ambiguous. Germline CDR1 and CDR2: SGHAT and FQNNGV. This CDR3 is built from 14 residues. V was trimmed by 4 bases and J by 7 bases, leaving 11 bases between them. CDR3 protein: CASSSPRRNSPLHF. Written as DNA, the CDR3 is TGTGCCAGCAGCTCCCCCCGAAGGAATTCACCCCTCCACTTT.

The genes are TRBV24-1 and TRBJ2-5; possibly TRBD2 for D (6 bases). Trimming took off 1 base at V and 2 bases at J, with 10 bases between the two ends. The germline V gene has CDR1 KGHDR and CDR2 SFDVKD. The CDR3 runs 15 residues. This CDR3 is CATSDFGDLQETQYF. The CDR3 nucleotides are TGTGCCACCAGTGATTTCGGGGACTTGCAAGAGACCCAGTACTTC.

This sequence joins TRBV19 and TRBJ2-2, with D possibly being TRBD2 (6 bases). Trimming shortened V by 1 base and J by 4 bases, and 13 bases separated the two germline ends. The CDR3 runs to 16 residues. Germline assignment: CDR1 LNHDA and CDR2 SQIVND (reference sequence). The CDR3 nucleotides read TGTGCCAGTAGTATAGTGTCCGGGGGACCCACCGGGGAGCTGTTTTTT. Residues: CASSIVSGGPTGELFF.

This chain joins TRBV5-6 and TRBJ2-6; the D is unclear. Trimming cost V 0 bases and J 4 bases, with 17 bases left between them. The CDR3 is 18 residues long. CDR1 is SGHDT, CDR2 YYEEEE, per germline. CDR3 loop: CASSLEVGITSGANVLTF. Written as DNA, the CDR3 is TGTGCCAGCAGCTTGGAGGTCGGTATTACGTCCGGGGCCAACGTCCTGACTTTC.

V and J are TRBV6-5 and TRBJ2-7; D is tentatively TRBD1 or TRBD2 (6 bases each). Trimming removed 1 base from V and 5 bases from J, with 18 bases in between. Germline V gene lookup returns CDR1 MNHEY and CDR2 SVGAGI. The CDR3 runs to 16 residues. In DNA, the CDR3 is TGTGCCAGCAGTTACTTCGCGGGGCAGGGGCGGCACGAGCAGTACTTC. Translating gives CASSYFAGQGRHEQYF.

The chain couples TRBV9 to TRBJ2-7; either TRBD1 or TRBD2 may fit D (5 bases each). Germline V gene sequence: CDR1 SGDLS, CDR2 YYNGEE. This CDR3 contains 14 residues. Deletions cut 3 bases from V and 1 base from J, with 11 bases between. For the CDR3, the DNA is TGTGCCAGCAGCGGACGGGACGATTCCTACGAGCAGTACTTC. Its protein product is CASSGRDDSYEQYF.

The J gene is TRBJ1-4, the V gene TRBV6-1, with D possibly being TRBD1 (5 bases). The CDR3 consists of 17 residues. Germline V CDR1 and CDR2: MNHNS, SASEGT. V gave up 1 base and J gave up 1 base, with 13 bases separating them. In DNA form, the CDR3 reads TGTGCCAGCAGTGAAGGGCGGGGGATGGGAACTAATGAAAAACTGTTTTTT. As protein: CASSEGRGMGTNEKLFF.

V is TRBV5-1 and J is TRBJ1-2; D not certain. Trimming pared 8 bases from V and 4 bases from J, leaving 18 bases between. The CDR3 totals 14 residues. From germline, CDR1 is SGHRS and CDR2 YFSETQ. Here the CDR3 reads CARPPGQFAYGYTF. Written as DNA, the CDR3 is TGCGCCAGGCCTCCCGGGCAGTTTGCCTATGGCTACACCTTC.

This chain uses TRBV15 with TRBJ2-5; perhaps TRBD1 as D (6 bases). The V end lost 5 bases, the J end lost 5 bases, and 15 bases lay between the germline ends. The V gene's germline CDR1 is LNHNV and CDR2 YYDKDF (reference sequence). The CDR3 totals 14 residues. The CDR3 region is CATSGIWGRETQYF. CDR3 nucleotides: TGTGCCACCAGCGGTATCTGGGGGCGCGAGACCCAGTACTTC.

V and J are TRBV4-1 and TRBJ1-5; 7 bases map to TRBD1. Trimming removed 3 bases from V and 3 bases from J; junction bases left unmatched: 11. Germline V lookup: CDR1 MGHRA, CDR2 YSYEKL. This CDR3 is 17 amino acids long. The CDR3 spells CASSQATGEGDNQPQHF. CDR3 nucleotides: TGCGCCAGCAGCCAGGCTACAGGGGAGGGAGACAATCAGCCCCAGCATTTT.

The rearrangement joins TRBV4-3 to TRBJ2-7, with TRBD2 matching over 11 bases. The germline gives CDR1 LGHNA, CDR2 YSLEER. The CDR3 runs 16 residues. V was pared by 5 bases and J by 4 bases, with 10 bases of the junction left unmatched. CDR3 DNA: TGCGCCAGCAGCAAAGTCACTAGCGGGAGAAGGTACGAGCAGTACTTC. This codes for CASSKVTSGRRYEQYF.

J is TRBJ1-1 and V is TRBV19; tentative D call: TRBD1 (6 bases). This CDR3 region has 13 residues. V was pared by 9 bases and J by 5 bases, with 16 bases between. Germline CDR1 and CDR2: LNHDA and SQIVND (reference sequence). The CDR3 spells CASASGVRTEAFF. The CDR3 region has the DNA TGTGCCAGCGCCTCAGGGGTTCGGACTGAAGCTTTCTTT. Filled out from reference TRBV19 and TRBJ1-1, the complete variable domain reads DGGITQSPKYLFRKEGQNVTLSCEQNLNHDAMYWYRQDPGQGLRLIYYSQIVNDFQKGDIAEGYSVSREKKESFPLTVTSAQKNPTAFYLCASASGVRTEAFFGQGTRLTVV.

The chain carries TRBV6-6 and TRBJ1-4, with D possibly TRBD1 on 5 matching bases. Trimming pared 2 bases from V and 8 bases from J, leaving 12 bases between. This CDR3 has 14 residues. Germline V CDR1 and CDR2: MNHNY, SVGAGI (reference sequence). CDR3 protein: CASSYEGWAEKLFF. CDR3 sequence (DNA): TGTGCCAGCAGTTACGAGGGGTGGGCGGAAAAACTGTTTTTT.

J is TRBJ2-1 and V is TRBV30; no clear D. The CDR3 extends over 14 amino acids. Trimming pared 7 bases from V and 2 bases from J, leaving 15 bases between. Germline CDR1 GTSNPN, CDR2 SVGIG (reference sequence). In DNA, the CDR3 is TGTGCCTTGACACTGGGGTCCACCTACAATGAGCAGTTCTTC. Translating gives CALTLGSTYNEQFF.

The chain recombines TRBV27 with TRBJ2-1; no clear D. The CDR3 has 12 amino acids. Germline lookup yields CDR1 MNHEY and CDR2 SMNVEV (reference sequence). V was cut by 6 bases and J by 6 bases, with 9 bases left in between. The CDR3 protein is CASRGYRNEQFF. In nucleotides, the CDR3 is TGTGCCAGCAGAGGCTACCGCAATGAGCAGTTCTTC.

The rearrangement joins TRBV7-9 to TRBJ2-2; D unresolved. Between the trimmed V and J ends, which lost 2 bases and 4 bases, there was a span of 5 bases. Looked up from germline, CDR1 is SEHNR and CDR2 is FQNEAQ (reference sequence). The CDR3 runs 13 residues. DNA of the CDR3: TGTGCCAGCAGCTTATCGACCACCGGGGAGCTGTTTTTT. It is translated as CASSLSTTGELFF.

As for this clone: This specimen includes other DNA sequences encoding the same CDR3. The chain combines TRBV5-6 with TRBJ1-1, with 8 nucleotides matching TRBD1. The V and J ends lost 0 bases and 8 bases, in that order; junction bases with no gene match: 0. The CDR3 spans 12 residues. The germline V gene encodes CDR1 SGHDT and CDR2 YYEEEE. In nucleotides, the CDR3 is TGTGCCAGCAGCTTGGGGACAGGGGAAGCTTTCTTT. Amino acids: CASSLGTGEAFF.

This clone appeared a few times. V usage is TRBV2 and J usage is TRBJ2-7, with 8 bases that match TRBD1. The CDR3 consists of 16 residues. The junction had 13 bases not matched to a gene; V was cut back by 6 bases and J by 3 bases. Germline values: CDR1 SNHLY, CDR2 FYNNEI. The CDR3 nucleotides read TGTGCCAGCAGGGATCCATTTGGACAGGGAGACTACGAGCAGTACTTC. Protein sequence: CASRDPFGQGDYEQYF.

The chain is built from TRBV7-6 and TRBJ2-7, with 7 bases matching TRBD1. The CDR3 covers 15 residues. From germline, CDR1 is SGHVS and CDR2 FNYEAQ. J gave up 7 bases and V 2 bases, and 11 bases lay outside the gene matches. Here the CDR3 reads CASSLTAAGGREQYF. In DNA form, the CDR3 reads TGTGCCAGCAGCTTAACCGCGGCAGGGGGAAGGGAGCAGTACTTC.

This chain joins TRBV28 and TRBJ1-4, with a weak D call TRBD1 (6 bases). V was clipped by 5 bases and J by 2 bases, with 24 bases between them. This CDR3 contains 19 residues. CDR1 is MDHEN, CDR2 SYDVKM, per germline. DNA of the CDR3: TGTGCCAGCAGTCAGAAACAGGGAACATCACCTACGACTAATGAAAAACTGTTTTTT. It specifies CASSQKQGTSPTTNEKLFF.

The rearrangement uses TRBV2 and TRBJ1-2; 8 bases map to TRBD1. CDR3 length: 15 amino acids. CDR1 is SNHLY, CDR2 FYNNEI, per germline. The junction had 5 bases not matched to a gene; V was cut back by 2 bases and J by 3 bases. CDR3 coding DNA: TGTGCCAGCAGTGAAAGGACAGGGCGAGACTATGGCTACACCTTC. Translation: CASSERTGRDYGYTF.

The chain uses TRBV27 and TRBJ2-5; no clear D. CDR1 and CDR2 (germline): MNHEY, SMNVEV (reference sequence). The CDR3 is made up of 13 amino acids. V was clipped by 6 bases and J by 2 bases, with 10 bases between them. CDR3 coding DNA: TGTGCCAGCAGACCCCTAGGGCAAGAGACCCAGTACTTC. The encoded protein is CASRPLGQETQYF.

This chain uses TRBV21-1 with TRBJ1-2; TRBD1 was called by the table and not checked on the DNA. TRBV21-1 counts as a pseudogene. The CDR3 loop spans 16 amino acids. The CDR3, as DNA: TGTGCCAGCAGCAAAAGACCCAGGGAATGGATCTATGGCTACACCTTC. The encoded protein is CASSKRPREWIYGYTF.

J is TRBJ1-5 and V is TRBV6-2 or TRBV6-3; D gene unclear. The CDR3 loop spans 13 amino acids. The germline CDR1 and CDR2 sequences are MNHEY and SVGEGT. The V end was cut by 6 bases, the J end by 3 bases, with 9 bases between. CDR3 sequence: CASSQRVNQPQHF. In DNA form, the CDR3 reads TGTGCCAGCAGCCAGCGGGTCAATCAGCCCCAGCATTTT.